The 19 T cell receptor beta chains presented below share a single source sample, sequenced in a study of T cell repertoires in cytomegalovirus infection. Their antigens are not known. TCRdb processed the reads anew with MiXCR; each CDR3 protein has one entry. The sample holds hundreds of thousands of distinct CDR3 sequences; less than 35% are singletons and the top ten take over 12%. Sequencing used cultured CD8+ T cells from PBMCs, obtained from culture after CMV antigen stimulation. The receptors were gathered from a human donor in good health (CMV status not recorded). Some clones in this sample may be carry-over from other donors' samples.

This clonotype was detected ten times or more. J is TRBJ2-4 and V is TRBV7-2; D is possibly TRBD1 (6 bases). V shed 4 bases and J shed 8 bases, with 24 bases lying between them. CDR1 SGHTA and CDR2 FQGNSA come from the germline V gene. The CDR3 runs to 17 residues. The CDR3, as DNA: TGTGCCAGCAGCTCCCCCCAGGGGCTTGATATCATGGACATTCAGTACTTC. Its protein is CASSSPQGLDIMDIQYF.

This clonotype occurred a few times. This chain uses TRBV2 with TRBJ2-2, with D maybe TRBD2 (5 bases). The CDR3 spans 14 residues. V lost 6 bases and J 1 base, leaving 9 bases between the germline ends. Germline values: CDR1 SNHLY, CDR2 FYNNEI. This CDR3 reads CASRAGRNTGELFF. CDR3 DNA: TGTGCCAGCAGGGCGGGTAGGAACACCGGGGAGCTGTTTTTT.

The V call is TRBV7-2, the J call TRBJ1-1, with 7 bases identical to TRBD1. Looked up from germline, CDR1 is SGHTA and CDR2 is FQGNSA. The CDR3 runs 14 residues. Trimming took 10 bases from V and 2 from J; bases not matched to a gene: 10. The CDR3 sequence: CANRANRGNTEAFF. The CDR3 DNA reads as TGTGCCAACAGGGCCAACAGGGGCAACACTGAAGCTTTCTTT. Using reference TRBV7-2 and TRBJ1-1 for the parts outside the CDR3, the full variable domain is GAGVSQSPSNKVTEKGKDVELRCDPISGHTALYWYRQSLGQGLEFLIYFQGNSAPDKSGLPSDRFSAERTGGSVSTLTIQRTQQEDSAVYLCANRANRGNTEAFFGQGTRLTVV.

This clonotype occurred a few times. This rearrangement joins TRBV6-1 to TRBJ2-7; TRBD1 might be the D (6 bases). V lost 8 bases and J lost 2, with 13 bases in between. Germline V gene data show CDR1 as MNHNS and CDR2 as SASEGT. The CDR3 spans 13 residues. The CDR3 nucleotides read TGTGCCAGCGACAGGACCACCACCTACGAGCAGTACTTC. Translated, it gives CASDRTTTYEQYF.

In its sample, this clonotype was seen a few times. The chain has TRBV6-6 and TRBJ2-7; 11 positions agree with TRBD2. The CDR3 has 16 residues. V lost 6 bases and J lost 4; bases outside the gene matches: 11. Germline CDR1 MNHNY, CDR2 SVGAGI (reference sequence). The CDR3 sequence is CASSFTSGGPRYEQYF. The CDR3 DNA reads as TGTGCCAGCAGCTTTACTAGCGGGGGCCCCAGGTACGAGCAGTACTTC.

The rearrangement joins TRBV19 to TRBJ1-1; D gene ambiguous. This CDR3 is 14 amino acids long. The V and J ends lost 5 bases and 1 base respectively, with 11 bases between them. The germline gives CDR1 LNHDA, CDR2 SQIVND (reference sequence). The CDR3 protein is CASSWRTQNTEAFF. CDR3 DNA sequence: TGTGCCAGTAGTTGGAGGACTCAGAACACTGAAGCTTTCTTT. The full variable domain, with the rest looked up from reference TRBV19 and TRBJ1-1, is DGGITQSPKYLFRKEGQNVTLSCEQNLNHDAMYWYRQDPGQGLRLIYYSQIVNDFQKGDIAEGYSVSREKKESFPLTVTSAQKNPTAFYLCASSWRTQNTEAFFGQGTRLTVV.

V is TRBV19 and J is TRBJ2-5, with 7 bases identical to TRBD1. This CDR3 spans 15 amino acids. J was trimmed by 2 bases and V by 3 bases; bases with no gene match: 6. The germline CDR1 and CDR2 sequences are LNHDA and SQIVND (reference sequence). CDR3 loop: CASSILGTEQETQYF. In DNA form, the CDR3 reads TGTGCCAGTAGTATCCTGGGGACAGAGCAAGAGACCCAGTACTTC.

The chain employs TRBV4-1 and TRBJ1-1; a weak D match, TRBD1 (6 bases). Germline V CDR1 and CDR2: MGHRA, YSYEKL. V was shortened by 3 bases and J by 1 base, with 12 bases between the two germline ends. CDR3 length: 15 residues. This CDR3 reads CASSHQTGRNTEAFF. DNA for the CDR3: TGCGCCAGCAGCCACCAGACAGGAAGGAACACTGAAGCTTTCTTT.

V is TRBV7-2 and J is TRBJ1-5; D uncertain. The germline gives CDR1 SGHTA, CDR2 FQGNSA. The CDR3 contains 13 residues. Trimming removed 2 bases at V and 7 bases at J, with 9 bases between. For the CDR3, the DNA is TGTGCCAGCAGCTTATGGGCCCGGCAGCCCCAGCATTTT. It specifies CASSLWARQPQHF.

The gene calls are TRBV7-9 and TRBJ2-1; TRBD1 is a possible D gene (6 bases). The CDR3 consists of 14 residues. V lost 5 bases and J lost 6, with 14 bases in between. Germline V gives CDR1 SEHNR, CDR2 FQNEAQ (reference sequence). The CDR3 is CASSPPGTPNEQFF. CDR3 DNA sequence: TGTGCCAGCAGCCCCCCCGGGACACCCAATGAGCAGTTCTTC. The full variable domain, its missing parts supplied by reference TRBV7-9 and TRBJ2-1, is DTGVSQNPRHKITKRGQNVTFRCDPISEHNRLYWYRQTLGQGPEFLTYFQNEAQLEKSRLLSDRFSAERPKGSFSTLEIQRTEQGDSAMYLCASSPPGTPNEQFFGPGTRLTVL.

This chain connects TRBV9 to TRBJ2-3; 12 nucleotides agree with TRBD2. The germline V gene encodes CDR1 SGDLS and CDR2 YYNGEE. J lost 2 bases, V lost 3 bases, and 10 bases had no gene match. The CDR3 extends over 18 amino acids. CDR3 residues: CASSGRTSGEINTDTQYF. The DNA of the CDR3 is TGTGCCAGCAGCGGAAGGACTAGCGGGGAGATCAACACAGATACGCAGTATTTT.

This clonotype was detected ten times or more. DNA for the CDR3: TGTGCCAGCAGTTTCGGGACAGGGGACCCCTATAGCAATCAGCCCCAGCATTTT. Translation gives CASSFGTGDPYSNQPQHF. This chain uses TRBV12-3 or TRBV12-4 with TRBJ1-5, with 10 bases aligning to TRBD1. The CDR3 is 18 amino acids. After removal of 3 bases from V and 0 bases from J, the junction contained 8 bases not matched to a gene.

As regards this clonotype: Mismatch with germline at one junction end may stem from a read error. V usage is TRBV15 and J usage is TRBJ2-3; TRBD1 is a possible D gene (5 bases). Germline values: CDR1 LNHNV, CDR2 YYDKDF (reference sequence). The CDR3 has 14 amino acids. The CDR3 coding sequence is TGTGCCACCAGCAGAGCTGACAGTTCAGATACACAGTATTTT. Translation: CATSRADSSDTQYF.

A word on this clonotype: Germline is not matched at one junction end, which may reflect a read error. The DNA of the CDR3 is TGTGCCAGCAGCCTAACAAGCCATGGCTACACCTTC. Residues: CASSLTSHGYTF. V gene TRBV7-3 combines with J gene TRBJ1-2; no firm D call. The germline V gene has CDR1 SGHTA and CDR2 FQGTGA. The CDR3 spans 12 residues.

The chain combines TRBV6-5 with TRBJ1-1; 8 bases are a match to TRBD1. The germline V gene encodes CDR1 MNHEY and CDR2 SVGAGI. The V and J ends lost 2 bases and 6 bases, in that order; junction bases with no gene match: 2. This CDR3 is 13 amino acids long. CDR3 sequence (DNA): TGTGCCAGCAGTTACGGACAGGGCCCTGAAGCTTTCTTT. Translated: CASSYGQGPEAFF.

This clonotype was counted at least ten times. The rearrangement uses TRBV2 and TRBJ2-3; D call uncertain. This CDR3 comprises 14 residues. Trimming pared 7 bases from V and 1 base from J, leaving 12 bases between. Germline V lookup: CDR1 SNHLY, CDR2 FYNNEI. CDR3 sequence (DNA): TGTGCCAGCAAGGACCTGGACGGCACAGATACGCAGTATTTT. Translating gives CASKDLDGTDTQYF.

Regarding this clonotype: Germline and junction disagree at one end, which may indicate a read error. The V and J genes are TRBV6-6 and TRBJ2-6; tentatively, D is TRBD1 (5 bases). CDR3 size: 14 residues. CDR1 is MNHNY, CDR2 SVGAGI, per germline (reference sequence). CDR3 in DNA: TGTGCCAGCAGTTACCTCACTGGGGCCGACGTCCTGACTTTC. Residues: CASSYLTGADVLTF.

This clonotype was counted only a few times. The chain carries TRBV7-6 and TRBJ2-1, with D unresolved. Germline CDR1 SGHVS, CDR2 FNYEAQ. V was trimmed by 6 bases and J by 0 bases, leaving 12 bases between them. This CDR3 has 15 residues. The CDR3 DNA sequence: TGTGCCAGCAGTCTACAGTGGAGCTCCTACAATGAGCAGTTCTTC. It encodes CASSLQWSSYNEQFF.

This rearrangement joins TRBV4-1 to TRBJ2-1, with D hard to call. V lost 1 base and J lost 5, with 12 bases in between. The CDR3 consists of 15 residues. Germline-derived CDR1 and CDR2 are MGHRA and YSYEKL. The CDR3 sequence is CASSQVLERDNEQFF. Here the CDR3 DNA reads TGCGCCAGCAGCCAAGTGTTGGAAAGGGACAATGAGCAGTTCTTC.